This is a list of T cell receptor beta chains from one sample in a study of neoadjuvant anti-PD-1 for oral cavity cancer. Profiling relied on immunoSEQ multiplex PCR, and the TCRdb table lists in-frame clones only, not all of them. The sample records about 42,000 clones, roughly 77% being singletons. The starting material was PBMCs, obtained after nivolumab (anti-PD-1) treatment. The receptor set was obtained from a person aged 40 to 85 with oral cavity squamous cell carcinoma. CDR3s include the opening cysteine and the closing phenylalanine or tryptophan. The order of the fields is D gene, V gene, J gene, clone size, CDR3 protein, CDR3 DNA. The D gene is left open where the match is weak. Clone size is not always given. Where it is, it says once, few, many or a class for expanded clones.

.	TRBV7-8	TRBJ2-7	.	CASSLARESYEQYF	TGTGCCAGCAGCTTAGCGAGGGAAAGCTACGAGCAGTACTTC
.	TRBV19	TRBJ1-2	.	CATRDTLFGYTF	TGTGCCACCAGGGATACCCTATTTGGCTACACCTTC
.	TRBV29-1	TRBJ2-6	.	CSVEGQGPVSGANVLTF	TGCAGCGTTGAAGGGCAGGGCCCCGTCTCTGGGGCCAACGTCCTGACTTTC
TRBD2	TRBV6-1	TRBJ2-1	.	CASRRLAGNNEQFF	TGTGCCAGCAGGAGACTAGCGGGTAACAATGAGCAGTTCTTC
.	TRBV6-1	TRBJ1-2	.	CASSEQVINYGYTF	TGTGCCAGCAGCGAACAGGTTATTAACTATGGCTACACCTTC
TRBD2	TRBV7-9	TRBJ2-7	.	CASSSSGRREQYF	TGTGCCAGCAGCTCTAGCGGGAGACGCGAGCAGTACTTC
.	TRBV6-5	TRBJ1-1	.	CASSYLRAHTEAFF	TGTGCCAGCAGTTACCTGAGAGCCCACACTGAAGCTTTCTTT
TRBD2	TRBV2	TRBJ2-5	.	CASSYSSGGGRETQYF	TGTGCCAGCAGTTACTCTAGCGGGGGGGGTAGAGAGACCCAGTACTTC
.	TRBV7-2	TRBJ1-2	.	CASSLVGTDYGYTF	TGTGCCAGCAGCTTGGTGGGTACAGACTATGGCTACACCTTC
TRBD1	TRBV7-2	TRBJ2-4	few	CASSPRTGAQAKNIQYF	TGTGCCAGCAGCCCCAGGACAGGCGCTCAAGCCAAAAACATTCAGTACTTC
.	TRBV13	TRBJ1-1	.	CAAGENTEAFF	TGTGCCGCAGGGGAGAACACTGAAGCTTTCTTT
.	TRBV6-5	TRBJ2-7	.	CASSDSMGREQYF	TGTGCCAGCAGTGACTCAATGGGGCGGGAGCAGTACTTC
.	TRBV14	TRBJ1-6	.	CASSQEKGFSNSPLHF	TGTGCCAGCAGCCAAGAGAAGGGATTTAGTAATTCACCCCTCCACTTT
TRBD2	TRBV11-3	TRBJ2-1	.	CASKSAGDEQFF	TGTGCCAGCAAATCTGCGGGGGATGAGCAGTTCTTC
.	TRBV10-2	TRBJ2-4	.	CASSTQGGPGAKNIQYF	TGCGCCAGCAGTACGCAGGGGGGCCCTGGAGCCAAAAACATTCAGTACTTC
TRBD1	TRBV18	TRBJ1-2	.	CASRDSGYGYTF	TGTGCCAGCCGGGACAGCGGCTATGGCTACACCTTC
.	TRBV14	TRBJ2-2	.	CATRGANTGELFF	TGTGCCACTCGCGGGGCAAACACCGGGGAGCTGTTTTTT
.	TRBV5-1	TRBJ1-2	.	CASSLANGGGDGYTF	TGCGCCAGCAGCTTGGCCAATGGTGGTGGAGATGGCTACACCTTC
.	TRBV4-1	TRBJ1-4	few	CASSPRERTSTNEKLFF	TGCGCCAGCAGCCCCCGCGAGCGGACCTCAACTAATGAAAAACTGTTTTTT
.	TRBV4-2	TRBJ1-2	few	CASSSTGGGRYGYTF	TGTGCCAGCAGCTCGACTGGGGGGGGGCGCTATGGCTACACCTTC
TRBD2	TRBV19	TRBJ2-5	.	CASGAGLQETQYF	TGTGCCAGTGGAGCGGGGCTCCAAGAGACCCAGTACTTC
.	TRBV19	TRBJ1-5	.	CASSLTREGIYQPQHF	TGTGCCAGTAGCCTCACAAGGGAGGGGATTTATCAGCCCCAGCATTTT
.	TRBV11-2	TRBJ1-1	.	CASSAVGFFVGTEAFF	TGTGCCAGCAGCGCAGTCGGGTTCTTTGTGGGCACTGAAGCTTTCTTT
.	TRBV7-3	TRBJ2-1	.	CASSLLGSYNEQFF	TGTGCCAGCAGCTTACTAGGCTCCTACAATGAGCAGTTCTTC
.	TRBV5-1	TRBJ2-2	.	CASSPGLPNTGELFF	TGCGCCAGCAGCCCGGGACTCCCGAACACCGGGGAGCTGTTTTTT
.	TRBV9	TRBJ1-1	.	CASSVSPHGAEAFF	TGTGCCAGCAGCGTATCTCCCCACGGGGCTGAAGCTTTCTTT